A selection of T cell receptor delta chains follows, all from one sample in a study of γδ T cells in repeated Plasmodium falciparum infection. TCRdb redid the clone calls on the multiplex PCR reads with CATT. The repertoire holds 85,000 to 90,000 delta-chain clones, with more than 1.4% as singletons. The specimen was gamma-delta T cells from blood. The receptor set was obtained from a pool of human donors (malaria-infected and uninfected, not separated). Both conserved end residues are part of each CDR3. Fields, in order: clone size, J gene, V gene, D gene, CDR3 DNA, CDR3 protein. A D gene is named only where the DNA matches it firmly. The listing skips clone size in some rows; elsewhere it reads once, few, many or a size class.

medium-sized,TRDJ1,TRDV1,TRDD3,TGTGCTCTTGGGGAACCCCTATCCCTTCCTCTCCTTTACTGGGGGATCTCGTATAAACTCATCTTT,CALGEPLSLPLLYWGISYKLIF
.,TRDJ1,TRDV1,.,TGTGCTCTTGGGGAATTCTGTTGTTGTGGAGGAAAACTCATCTTT,CALGEFCCCGGKLIF
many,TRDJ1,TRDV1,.,TGTGCTCTTGGGGAGCCATTATACGCTGAAACCGATAAACTCATCTTT,CALGEPLYAETDKLIF
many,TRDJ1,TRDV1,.,TGTGCTCTTGGGGAACTAAGGCCCATCCACACCGATAAACTCATCTTT,CALGELRPIHTDKLIF
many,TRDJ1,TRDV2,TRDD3,TGTGCCTGTGCCCCAGCCGGTACTGGGGGACCGTACACCGATAAACTCATCTTT,CACAPAGTGGPYTDKLIF
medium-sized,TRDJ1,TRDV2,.,TGTGCCTGTGACACCGTTTCAGGGACCGATAAACTCATCTTT,CACDTVSGTDKLIF
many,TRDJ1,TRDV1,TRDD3,TGTGCTCTTGGGGAACTTCCCTGGGGGATAAATAGGATCGATAAACTCATCTTT,CALGELPWGINRIDKLIF
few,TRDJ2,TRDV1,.,TGTGCTCTTGGGGACCCGTTAGGCCTTCCTGGACTGGGGGGGGCACAACTCTTCTTT,CALGDPLGLPGLGGAQLFF
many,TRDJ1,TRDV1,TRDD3,TGTGCTCTTGGGGTAAAGGGTATATACTGGGGGACGAACGATAAACTCATCTTT,CALGVKGIYWGTNDKLIF
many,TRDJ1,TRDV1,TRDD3,TGTGCTCTTGGGGAACCCCTAAATGGATGGGGGACCGATAAACTAATCTTT,CALGEPLNGWGTDKLIF
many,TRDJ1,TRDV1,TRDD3,TGTGCTCTTGGGGAATGCTGGGGGATACGGGGGTACACCGATAAACTCATCTTT,CALGECWGIRGYTDKLIF
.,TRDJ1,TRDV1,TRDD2,TGTGCTCTTGGGAAACACAGGACTTCCTACGGTTTGGGGGGTACCACCGATAAACTCATCTTT,CALGKHRTSYGLGGTTDKLIF
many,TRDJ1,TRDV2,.,TGTGCCTGTGACAAGGTGGGGAATGCCCCTCGGGATAAACTCATCTTT,CACDKVGNAPRDKLIF
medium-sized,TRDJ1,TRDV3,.,TGTGCCTTTAGTGGTTCCCTTAAGCTGTACACCGATAAACTCATCTTT,CAFSGSLKLYTDKLIF
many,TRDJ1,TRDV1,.,TGTGCTCTATTCCTATTGAACACCGATAAACTCATCTTT,CALFLLNTDKLIF
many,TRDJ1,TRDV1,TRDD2,TGTGCTCTTGGGGAACTTTCCTACCTTATCCGTACGAAGGGGTCGTACACCGATAAACTCATCTTT,CALGELSYLIRTKGSYTDKLIF
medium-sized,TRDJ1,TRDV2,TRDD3,TGTGCCTGTGACAGGGGGGGATACACCGATAAACTCATCTTT,CACDRGGYTDKLIF
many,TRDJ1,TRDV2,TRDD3,TGTGCCTGTGACGCGGTACTGGGGGATACACGCACCGATAAACTCATCTTT,CACDAVLGDTRTDKLIF
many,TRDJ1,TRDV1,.,TGTGCTCTTGGGGAATCGCGGGTTTACACCGATAAACTCATCTTT,CALGESRVYTDKLIF
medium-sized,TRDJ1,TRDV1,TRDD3,TGTGCTCTTGGGGAGCATGTAACCTACCCGGGGAACTGGGGGATACTGTACACCGATAAACTCATCTTT,CALGEHVTYPGNWGILYTDKLIF
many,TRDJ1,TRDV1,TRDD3,TGTGCTCTTGGGGAACGTTCCTTCCTACGTACAGTACTGGGGGATACCTCGTACACCGATAAACTCATCTTT,CALGERSFLRTVLGDTSYTDKLIF
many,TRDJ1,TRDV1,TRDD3,TGTGCTCTTGGGTCATGTACTGGGGACCACACCGATAAACTCATCTTT,CALGSCTGDHTDKLIF
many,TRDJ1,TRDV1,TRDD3,TGTGCTCTTGGGGAACGCGGGGACTGGGGGCCCCCGACCGATAAACTCATCTTT,CALGERGDWGPPTDKLIF
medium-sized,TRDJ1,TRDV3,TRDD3,TGTGCCTTTATGTCCCGACGGGCTGGGGGACTCATCACCGATAAACTCATCTTT,CAFMSRRAGGLITDKLIF
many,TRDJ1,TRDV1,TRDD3,TGTGCTCTTGGGGAAGAATTTTCGGGACTGGGGGATAGGAACCCTGTCACCGATAAACTCATCTTT,CALGEEFSGLGDRNPVTDKLIF
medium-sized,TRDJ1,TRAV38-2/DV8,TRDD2,TGTGCTTATAGGAGTGGCGATGAAACGGGTTCCTACGTGGGAAAGGGGCTCATCTTT,CAYRSGDETGSYVGKGLIF
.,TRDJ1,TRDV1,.,TGTGCTCTTGGGGAAGAGCTGTTCGGGCTAGAAGGGGATTCAGATAAACTCATCTTT,CALGEELFGLEGDSDKLIF
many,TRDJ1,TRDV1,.,TGTGCTCTTGGGGAACTAGGCCTTCCTAGGGGTGGGGGAATCACCGATAAACTCATCTTT,CALGELGLPRGGGITDKLIF
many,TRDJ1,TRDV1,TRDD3,TGTGCTCTTGGGGAATACCTCCTTCCGCACCCGTACTGGGGGATATACGATAAACTCATCTTT,CALGEYLLPHPYWGIYDKLIF
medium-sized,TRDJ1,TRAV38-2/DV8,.,TGTGCTTATAGGAGCCCAGTAGGCCTTCCTATTACTGGGGGACGTTCTGTTTACACCGATAAACTCATCTTT,CAYRSPVGLPITGGRSVYTDKLIF
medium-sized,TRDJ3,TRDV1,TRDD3,TGTGCTCTTGGGGAACTACCTACAGGGTGGGGGATACGATGGGACACCCGACAGATGTTTTTC,CALGELPTGWGIRWDTRQMFF
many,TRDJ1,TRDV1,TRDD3,TGTGCTCTTGGGGAACAGCCCTGGGGGATACGCGGGGTCTACACCGATAAACTCATCTTT,CALGEQPWGIRGVYTDKLIF
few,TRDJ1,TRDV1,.,TGTGCTCTTGGGGAACCCAATTCCGCCGGGTGGGGTATACGCAGGACCGATAAACTCATCTTT,CALGEPNSAGWGIRRTDKLIF
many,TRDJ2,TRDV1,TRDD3,TGTGCTCTTGGGGACCCCCTTTTACGTACTGGGGATACCAGGATTTTGACAGCACAACTCTTCTTT,CALGDPLLRTGDTRILTAQLFF
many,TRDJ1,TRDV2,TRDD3,TGTGCCTGTGACACGATCTACTGGGGAGTTCTGTACACCGATAAACTCATCTTT,CACDTIYWGVLYTDKLIF
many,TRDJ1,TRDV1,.,TGTGCTCTTGGGGAACTTTCGTTTTTAGGGACTCTCTTACCCGAGAGGGTCAGGACGGCCCTTGGTGGCACCGATAAACTCATCTTT,CALGELSFLGTLLPERVRTALGGTDKLIF
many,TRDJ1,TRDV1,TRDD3,TGTGCTCTTGGGGAACCCTCTCGGGCCCTTGTACTGGGGGATAGAGCTAAACTCATCTTT,CALGEPSRALVLGDRAKLIF
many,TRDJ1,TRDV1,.,TGTGCTCTTGGGGGGTCTTCCGTGGGATGGCTCATCTTT,CALGGSSVGWLIF
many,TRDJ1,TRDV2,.,TGTGCCTGTGACACCGTGACCAGGGTTCCTACTGGGACCCACACCGATAAACTCATCTTT,CACDTVTRVPTGTHTDKLIF
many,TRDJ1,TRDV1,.,TGTGCTCTTGGGGACCGTTCCTACTTCTCACCCTGGGGGTTTCACACCGATAAACTCATCTTT,CALGDRSYFSPWGFHTDKLIF
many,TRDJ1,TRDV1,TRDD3,TGTGCTCTTGGGGAACGAGGGCTGGGGGATACAACCGATAAACTCATCTTT,CALGERGLGDTTDKLIF
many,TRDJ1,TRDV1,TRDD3,TGTGCTCTTGGGGAAAGGACGTACTGGGGGATACGAAGCACCGATAAACTCATCTTT,CALGERTYWGIRSTDKLIF
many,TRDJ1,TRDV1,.,TGTGCTCTTGGGGCGCCCTTTGATTTCACTTGGGATAACCTCACCGATAAACTCATCTTT,CALGAPFDFTWDNLTDKLIF
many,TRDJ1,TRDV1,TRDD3,TGTGCTCTTGGGGAACTCAAGGTACCTACCGGGGATAAGCCCGGGGACACCGATAAACTCATCTTT,CALGELKVPTGDKPGDTDKLIF
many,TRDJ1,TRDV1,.,TGTGCTCTTGGGGAACCCTCCGTGTACTTTAATACCGATAAACTCATCTTT,CALGEPSVYFNTDKLIF
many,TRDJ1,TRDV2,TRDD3,TGTGCCTGTGACACCGTGGGTTCCGACCTTACTGGGGGGTTAACCGATAAACTCATCTTT,CACDTVGSDLTGGLTDKLIF
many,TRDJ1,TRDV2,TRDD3,TGTGCCTGTGACACCGTAAAAACTGGGGGAATACCGTACATCGATAAACTCATCTTT,CACDTVKTGGIPYIDKLIF
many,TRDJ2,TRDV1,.,TGTGCTCTTGGGGATGCCCCCCGGGGGTACGAGACAGCACAACTCTTCTTT,CALGDAPRGYETAQLFF
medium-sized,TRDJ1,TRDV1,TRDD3,TGTGCTCTTACATTAAAATTCCCAGGGGGATACGCGGTTACCGATAAACTCATCTTT,CALTLKFPGGYAVTDKLIF
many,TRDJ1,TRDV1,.,TGTGCTCTTGGGGAACAGCCCGATAAACTCATCTTT,CALGEQPDKLIF
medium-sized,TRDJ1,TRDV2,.,TGTGCCTGTGACACCAGGGGGGAAAGCGATAAACTCATCTTT,CACDTRGESDKLIF
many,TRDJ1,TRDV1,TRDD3,TGTGCTCTTGGGGACCTCTCCTTCCCTCCTGGGGGACTCTTACTCGAGTACACCGATAAACTCATCTTT,CALGDLSFPPGGLLLEYTDKLIF
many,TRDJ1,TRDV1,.,TGTGCTCTTGGGGATCCCGGCAGGGCTGTCCCGTACACCGATAAACTCATCTTT,CALGDPGRAVPYTDKLIF
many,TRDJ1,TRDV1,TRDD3,TGTGCTCTTGAAAGGCCTGGACTGGGGAAACTCATCTTT,CALERPGLGKLIF